The 15 T cell receptor beta chains in this list originate from one sample, sequenced in a study of CD8 T cells in ankylosing spondylitis. Findings and limits, study-wide: Apparently characteristic of ankylosing spondylitis blood was a TCR beta motif (under ten highly homologous variants).

From the 5' RACE reads, TCRdb called clonotypes with MiXCR, one entry per CDR3 protein. In the table there are fewer than 250,000 distinct CDR3 sequences, about 17% of which are singletons. These receptors' antigens are unknown. Sequencing was done on a sample of blood, either unsorted or a sorted T cell fraction (not recorded which). These receptors came from a male donor with ankylosing spondylitis.

This clonotype has at least ten counts. Here the CDR3 DNA reads TGTGCCAGCAGCCCGCGGGGGGACACTGAAGCTTTCTTT. Amino acids: CASSPRGDTEAFF. V is TRBV3-1 and J is TRBJ1-1, with D possibly matching TRBD1 (5 bases). CDR3 length equals 13 residues. From germline, CDR1 is LGHDT and CDR2 YNNKEL (reference sequence). The germline V and J ends were trimmed by 4 bases and 3 bases, with 9 bases remaining between them.

The table lists this clonotype with a few counts. The chain couples TRBV28 to TRBJ2-3; 13 nucleotides match TRBD2. This CDR3 region has 16 residues. The V gene's germline CDR1 is MDHEN and CDR2 SYDVKM. V was clipped by 5 bases and J by 2 bases; unmatched bases: 4. Here the CDR3 DNA reads TGTGCCAGCAGTACGGGACTAGCGGGGTCCACAGATACGCAGTATTTT. This translates into CASSTGLAGSTDTQYF.

This clonotype was recorded once. The chain joins TRBV29-1 to TRBJ2-7; D may correspond to TRBD1 or TRBD2 (5 bases each). Germline V gene lookup returns CDR1 SQVTM and CDR2 ANQGSEA. V was trimmed by 6 bases and J by 0 bases, leaving 15 bases between them. The CDR3 has 14 residues. The CDR3 region has the DNA TGCAGCGTCGCAATCAGAGGGACCTCCTACGAGCAGTACTTC. It translates to CSVAIRGTSYEQYF.

This rearrangement joins TRBV27 to TRBJ2-1; 7 nucleotides match TRBD2. With V trimmed by 4 bases and J by 9 bases, 6 bases remained unmatched. Germline V gene data show CDR1 as MNHEY and CDR2 as SMNVEV (reference sequence). This CDR3 contains 13 residues. In nucleotides, the CDR3 is TGTGCCAGCAGTTATGCGGGAGAGGGTGAGCAGTTCTTC. This translates into CASSYAGEGEQFF.

J is TRBJ2-1 and V is TRBV2; weak D call: TRBD2 (5 bases). Germline V gives CDR1 SNHLY, CDR2 FYNNEI. There are 15 residues in the CDR3. The V end lost 6 bases, the J end lost 2 bases, and 14 bases lay between the germline ends. CDR3 DNA: TGTGCCAGCAGCCCTACTAGTCTCCCCTACAATGAGCAGTTCTTC. It encodes CASSPTSLPYNEQFF.

J is TRBJ2-2 and V is TRBV4-1; possible D gene TRBD2, 6 bases. The length of the CDR3 is 13 residues. From germline, CDR1 is MGHRA and CDR2 YSYEKL. V was cut by 10 bases and J by 7 bases, with 16 bases left in between. CDR3 protein: CATRTPEGGELFF. The CDR3 coding sequence is TGCGCCACTAGGACACCGGAGGGCGGGGAGCTGTTTTTT.

This clonotype showed up many times. CDR3 sequence: CASSYGGNSYEQYF. The DNA for the CDR3 is TGTGCCAGCAGTTACGGGGGGAATTCCTACGAGCAGTACTTC. The chain couples TRBV6-5 to TRBJ2-7; possibly TRBD2 for D (6 bases). Between the trimmed V and J ends, which lost 2 bases and 1 base, there was a span of 9 bases. This CDR3 is 14 amino acids long. Germline V gives CDR1 MNHEY, CDR2 SVGAGI.

This clonotype was recorded at least ten times. This chain joins TRBV12-3 or TRBV12-4 and TRBJ1-1; D is ambiguous. The CDR3 is 13 amino acids. V lost 3 bases, J lost 2 bases, and 7 bases lay in between. For the CDR3, the DNA is TGTGCCAGCAGTTTGTGGCTTAACACTGAAGCTTTCTTT. Translation: CASSLWLNTEAFF.

The chain combines TRBV20-1 with TRBJ2-7, with D maybe TRBD2 (6 bases). The germline CDR1 and CDR2 sequences are DFQATT and SNEGSKA (reference sequence). V dropped 4 bases and J dropped 5 bases, with 24 bases sitting between them. This CDR3 is 16 amino acids long. CDR3 protein: CSATTDRAGLRDEQYF. The CDR3 nucleotides read TGCAGTGCTACCACGGACCGGGCGGGGTTGAGGGACGAGCAGTACTTC.

A remark on this clonotype: A read error may be the cause here, since a much bigger clone is one base away. The V call is TRBV4-2, the J call TRBJ1-2; 7 bases fit TRBD1. This CDR3 has 14 residues. Germline V CDR1 and CDR2: LGHNA, YNFKEQ. This CDR3 is CASSQGQGDYSYTF. In DNA form, the CDR3 reads TGTGCCAGCAGCCAAGGACAGGGCGACTATAGCTACACCTTC.

This chain joins TRBV7-2 and TRBJ2-7; D is unclear. The length of the CDR3 is 14 residues. The germline V gene has CDR1 SGHTA and CDR2 FQGNSA. V was pared by 6 bases and J by 7 bases, with 19 bases between. Here the CDR3 DNA reads TGTGCCAGCAGTTTTTTGACTGGATCCCTGGAGCAGTACTTC. Translating it yields CASSFLTGSLEQYF.

A few counts support this clonotype. The rearrangement links TRBV4-3 to TRBJ2-7, with D perhaps matching TRBD2 (6 bases). CDR3 length: 17 residues. In germline, CDR1 is LGHNA, CDR2 YSLEER. The V and J ends lost 0 bases and 6 bases respectively, with 21 bases between them. The CDR3 coding sequence is TGCGCCAGCAGCCAAGATCGGTGGGCTAGCGTGGCTACCGAGCAGTACTTC. Its protein product is CASSQDRWASVATEQYF.

This clonotype was seen a few times. This rearrangement joins TRBV7-6 to TRBJ2-3; D is uncertain. V lost 1 base, J lost 2 bases, and 10 bases lay in between. This CDR3 spans 15 amino acids. Looked up from germline, CDR1 is SGHVS and CDR2 is FNYEAQ. DNA of the CDR3: TGTGCCAGCAGCTTAGGCGTCGAAAACACAGATACGCAGTATTTT. This gives the protein CASSLGVENTDTQYF. The variable domain in full, completed from reference TRBV7-6 and TRBJ2-3, reads GAGVSQSPRYKVTKRGQDVALRCDPISGHVSLYWYRQALGQGPEFLTYFNYEAQQDKSGLPNDRFSAERPEGSISTLTIQRTEQRDSAMYRCASSLGVENTDTQYFGPGTRLTVL.

The chain's CDR3 is CASSQDGLRPNEQFF. For the CDR3, the DNA is TGCGCCAGCAGCCAAGATGGGTTACGTCCCAATGAGCAGTTCTTC. The chain couples TRBV4-3 to TRBJ2-1; D gene uncertain. This CDR3 is 15 amino acids long. V lost 0 bases and J lost 6, with 12 bases in between. CDR1 and CDR2 (germline): LGHNA, YSLEER.

The gene calls are TRBV27 and TRBJ2-1; 11 bases are a match to TRBD1. Looked up from germline, CDR1 is MNHEY and CDR2 is SMNVEV (reference sequence). The CDR3 loop spans 15 amino acids. V shed 6 bases and J 5 bases; nucleotides not matched to a gene: 6. CDR3 region: CASRKDRGPNNEQFF. The CDR3 region has the DNA TGTGCCAGCAGAAAGGACAGGGGGCCGAACAATGAGCAGTTCTTC.